This T cell receptor (beta chain) was identified during a study of human T cells and chemical hapten exposure. Turning to the study itself: Researchers reported sensitizing a roughly 2 cm by roughly 2 cm upper inner arm skin site with 2% DPC. Patch testing placed 0.01% DPC on the upper back, with readings at 6 days. Whole-study findings and limits: Patch test scores rose with PT1 expanded TCR counts, a positive correlation.

MiXCR, run by TCRdb on the RACE reads, gives a single entry per CDR3 protein. This table has tens of thousands of distinct CDR3 sequences, under 14% appearing once. Time point reported: patch test 3, about 24 weeks after DPC sensitization. Treatment here: therapeutic diphenylcyclopropenone sensitization with weekly scalp DPC. Of note for this clonotype: Its target is not known.

The clonotype originates from a woman in her forties or fifties with alopecia areata. Some clones in this sample may be carry-over from other donors' samples. Here the sequenced sample was whole blood, taken in connection with sensitization to the hapten diphenylcyclopropenone (DPC).

The CDR3: CSARPAGASYNSPLHF. The CDR3 region has the DNA TGCAGTGCTAGACCGGCGGGGGCCTCCTATAATTCACCCCTCCACTTT. This rearrangement joins TRBV20-1 to TRBJ1-6; possibly TRBD1 for D (6 bases). The CDR3 totals 16 residues. Looked up from germline, CDR1 is DFQATT and CDR2 is SNEGSKA (reference sequence). The V and J ends lost 2 bases and 0 bases respectively, with 11 bases between them.